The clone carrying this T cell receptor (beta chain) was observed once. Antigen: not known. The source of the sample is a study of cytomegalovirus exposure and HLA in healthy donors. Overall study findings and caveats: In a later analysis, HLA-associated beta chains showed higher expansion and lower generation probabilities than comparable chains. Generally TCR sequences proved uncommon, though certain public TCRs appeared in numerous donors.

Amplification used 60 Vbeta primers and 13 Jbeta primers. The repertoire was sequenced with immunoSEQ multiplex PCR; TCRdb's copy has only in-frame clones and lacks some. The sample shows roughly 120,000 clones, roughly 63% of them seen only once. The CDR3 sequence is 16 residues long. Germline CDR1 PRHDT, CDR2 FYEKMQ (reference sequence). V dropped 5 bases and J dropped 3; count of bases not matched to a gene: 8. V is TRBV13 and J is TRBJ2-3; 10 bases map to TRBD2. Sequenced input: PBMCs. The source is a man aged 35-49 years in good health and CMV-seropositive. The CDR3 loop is CASSQSGGVRTDTQYF. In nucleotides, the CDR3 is TGTGCCAGCAGCCAAAGCGGGGGGGTAAGGACAGATACGCAGTATTTT.